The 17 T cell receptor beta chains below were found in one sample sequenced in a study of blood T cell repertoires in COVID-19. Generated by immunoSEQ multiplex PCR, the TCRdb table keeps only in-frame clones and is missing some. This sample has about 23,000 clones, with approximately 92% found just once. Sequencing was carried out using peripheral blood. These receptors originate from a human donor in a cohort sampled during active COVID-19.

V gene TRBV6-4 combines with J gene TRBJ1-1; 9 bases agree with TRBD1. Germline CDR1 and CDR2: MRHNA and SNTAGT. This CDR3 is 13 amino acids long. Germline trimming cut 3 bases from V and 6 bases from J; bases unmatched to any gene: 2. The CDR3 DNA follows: TGTGCCAGCAGTGAAGGGGACAGGGCTGAAGCTTTCTTT. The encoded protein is CASSEGDRAEAFF.

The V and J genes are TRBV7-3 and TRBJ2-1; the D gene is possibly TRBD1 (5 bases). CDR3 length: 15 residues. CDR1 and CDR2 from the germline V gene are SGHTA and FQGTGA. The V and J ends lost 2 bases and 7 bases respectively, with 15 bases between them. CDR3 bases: TGTGCCAGCAGCTTAGGGGCAGGAAGGAGAAATGAGCAGTTCTTC. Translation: CASSLGAGRRNEQFF.

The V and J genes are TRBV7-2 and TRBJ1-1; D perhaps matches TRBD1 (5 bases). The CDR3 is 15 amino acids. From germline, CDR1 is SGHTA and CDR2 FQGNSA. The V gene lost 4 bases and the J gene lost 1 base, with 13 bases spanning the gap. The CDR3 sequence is CASSSSAGPNTEAFF. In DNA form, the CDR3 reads TGTGCCAGCAGCTCTTCGGCAGGGCCGAACACTGAAGCTTTCTTT. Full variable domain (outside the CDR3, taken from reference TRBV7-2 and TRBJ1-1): GAGVSQSPSNKVTEKGKDVELRCDPISGHTALYWYRQSLGQGLEFLIYFQGNSAPDKSGLPSDRFSAERTGGSVSTLTIQRTQQEDSAVYLCASSSSAGPNTEAFFGQGTRLTVV.

CDR3 sequence: CASSPQGAGYTF. In DNA, the CDR3 is TGTGCCAGCAGCCCACAGGGGGCTGGCTACACCTTC. V usage is TRBV5-6 and J usage is TRBJ1-2; 9 bases line up with TRBD1. Germline CDR1 is SGHDT and CDR2 is YYEEEE. V dropped 4 bases and J dropped 7; count of bases not matched to a gene: 2. This CDR3 is built from 12 residues.

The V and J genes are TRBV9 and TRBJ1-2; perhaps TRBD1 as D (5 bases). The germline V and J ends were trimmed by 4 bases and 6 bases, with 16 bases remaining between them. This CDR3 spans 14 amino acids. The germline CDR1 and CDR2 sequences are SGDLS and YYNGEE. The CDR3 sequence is CASSPRWGRDGYTF. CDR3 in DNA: TGTGCCAGCAGCCCCCGATGGGGCAGGGATGGCTACACCTTC.

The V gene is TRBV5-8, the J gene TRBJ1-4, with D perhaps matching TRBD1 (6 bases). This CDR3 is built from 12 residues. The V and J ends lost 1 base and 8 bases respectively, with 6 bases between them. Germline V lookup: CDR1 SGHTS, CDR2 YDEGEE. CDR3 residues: CASSLQGEKLFF. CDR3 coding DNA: TGTGCCAGCAGCTTGCAGGGGGAAAAACTGTTTTTT.

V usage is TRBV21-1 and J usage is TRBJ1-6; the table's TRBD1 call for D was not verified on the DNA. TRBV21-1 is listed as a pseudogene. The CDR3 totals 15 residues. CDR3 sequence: CASSKICRQNSPLHF. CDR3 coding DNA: TGTGCCAGCAGCAAAATTTGCAGACAGAATTCACCCCTCCACTTT.

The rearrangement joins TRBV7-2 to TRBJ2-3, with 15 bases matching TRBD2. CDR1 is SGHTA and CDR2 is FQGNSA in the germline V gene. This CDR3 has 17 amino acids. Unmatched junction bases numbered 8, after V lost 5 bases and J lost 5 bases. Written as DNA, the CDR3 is TGTGCCAGCAGCAAGGGACTAGCGGGGGGCACAAGAGATACGCAGTATTTT. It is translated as CASSKGLAGGTRDTQYF.

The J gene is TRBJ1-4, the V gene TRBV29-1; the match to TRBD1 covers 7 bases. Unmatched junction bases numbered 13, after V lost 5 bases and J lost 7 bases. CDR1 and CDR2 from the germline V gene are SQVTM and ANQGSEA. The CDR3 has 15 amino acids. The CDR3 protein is CSVYTGDSRIEKLFF. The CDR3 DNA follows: TGCAGCGTTTATACAGGGGACAGCCGTATTGAAAAACTGTTTTTT.

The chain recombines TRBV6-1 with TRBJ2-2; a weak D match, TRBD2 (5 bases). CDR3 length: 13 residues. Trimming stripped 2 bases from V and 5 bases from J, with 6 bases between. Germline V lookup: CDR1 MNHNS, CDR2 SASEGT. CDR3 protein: CASSEQRTGELFF. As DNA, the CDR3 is TGTGCCAGCAGTGAACAGCGGACCGGGGAGCTGTTTTTT.

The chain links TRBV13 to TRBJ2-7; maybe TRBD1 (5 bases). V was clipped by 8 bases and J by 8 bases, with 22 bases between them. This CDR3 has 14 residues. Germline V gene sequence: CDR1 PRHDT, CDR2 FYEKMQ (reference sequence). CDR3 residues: CASSLGATLEQQYF. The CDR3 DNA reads TGTGCCAGCTCCTTAGGGGCGACGCTAGAGCAGCAGTACTTC.

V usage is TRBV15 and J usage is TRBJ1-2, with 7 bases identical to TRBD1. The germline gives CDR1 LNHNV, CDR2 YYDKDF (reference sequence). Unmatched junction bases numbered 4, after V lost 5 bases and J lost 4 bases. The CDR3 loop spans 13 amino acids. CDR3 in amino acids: CATSVGQSYGYTF. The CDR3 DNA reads TGTGCCACCAGCGTGGGACAGAGCTATGGCTACACCTTC. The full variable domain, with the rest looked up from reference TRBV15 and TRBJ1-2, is DAMVIQNPRYQVTQFGKPVTLSCSQTLNHNVMYWYQQKSSQAPKLLFHYYDKDFNNEADTPDNFQSRRPNTSFCFLDIRSPGLGDTAMYLCATSVGQSYGYTFGSGTRLTVV.

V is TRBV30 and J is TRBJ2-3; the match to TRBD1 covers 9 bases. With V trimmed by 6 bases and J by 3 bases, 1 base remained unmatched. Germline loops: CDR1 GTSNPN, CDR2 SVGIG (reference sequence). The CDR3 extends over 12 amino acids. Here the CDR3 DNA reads TGTGCCTGTGGGACAGGGACAGATACGCAGTATTTT. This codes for CACGTGTDTQYF.

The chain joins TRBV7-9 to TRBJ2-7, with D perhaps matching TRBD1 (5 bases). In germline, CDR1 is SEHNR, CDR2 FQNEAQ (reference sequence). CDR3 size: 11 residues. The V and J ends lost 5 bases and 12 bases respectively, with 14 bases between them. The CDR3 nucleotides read TGTGCCAGCAGCCAAGACAGAAACTGGTACTTC. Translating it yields CASSQDRNWYF.

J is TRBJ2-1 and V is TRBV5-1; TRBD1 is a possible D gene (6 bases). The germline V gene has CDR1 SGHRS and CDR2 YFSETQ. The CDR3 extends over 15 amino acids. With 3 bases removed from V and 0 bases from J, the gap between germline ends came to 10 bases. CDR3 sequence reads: CASSSGQTSYNEQFF. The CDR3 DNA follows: TGCGCCAGCAGCTCGGGACAAACCTCCTACAATGAGCAGTTCTTC.

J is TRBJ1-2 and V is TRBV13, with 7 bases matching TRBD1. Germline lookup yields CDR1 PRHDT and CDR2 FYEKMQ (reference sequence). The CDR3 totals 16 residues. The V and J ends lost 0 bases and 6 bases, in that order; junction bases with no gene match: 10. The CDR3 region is CASSLGVVTGVHGYTF. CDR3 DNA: TGTGCCAGCAGCTTAGGTGTCGTCACAGGGGTTCATGGCTACACCTTC.

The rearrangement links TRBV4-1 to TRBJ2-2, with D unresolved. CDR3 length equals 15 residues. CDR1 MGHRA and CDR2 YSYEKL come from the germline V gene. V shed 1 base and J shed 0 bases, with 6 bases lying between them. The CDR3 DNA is TGCGCCAGCAGCCAAGGAGACACGAACACCGGGGAGCTGTTTTTT. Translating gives CASSQGDTNTGELFF.